This TCR beta chain was recorded in a study of regulatory T cells in long-lasting Graves disease. Findings and caveats of the study: TRBV28, TRBJ1-2 and TRBJ2-5 were segments that persistent disease favored. It is possible that accuracy was reduced by the small size of the sample.

In germline, CDR1 is ENHRY, CDR2 SYGVKD. The CDR3 contains 11 residues. Trimming cost V 6 bases and J 5 bases, with 7 bases left between them. Many counts were recorded for this clonotype. What it binds is unknown. In building TCR beta libraries, iRepertoire HTBI primers were used together with Arm-PCR of CDR3 regions. As originally analysed: Samples collectively showed some 60 TRBV and 11 to 15 TRBJ segments. TCRdb re-called the multiplex PCR reads through MiXCR, storing one row per CDR3 protein. The V and J calls and clone size come from TCRdb's table, not from the authors' own analysis. The table lists more than 300,000 distinct CDR3 sequences, 15% to 20% of them singletons. Described time point: persistent/refractory GD, antithyroid drugs over 5 years with positive TRAb. With RNA extracted from PBMCs as input, the TCR library was made. Staff drew about 8.9 milliliters of peripheral blood into EDTA tubes.

Material: peripheral blood mononuclear cells (PBMCs), obtained when the disease was refractory, from a patient treated with antithyroid drugs. The TCR originated in a female donor with Graves disease. The chain recombines TRBV10-3 with TRBJ2-5; D is uncertain. Written as DNA, the CDR3 is TGTGCCATCAGCCCGGGTGAGACCCAGTACTTC. Its protein product is CAISPGETQYF.